The rows below give T cell receptor beta chains drawn from one sample of a study of T cells in Graves' hyperthyroidism and ophthalmopathy. Each CDR3 protein gets one entry after TCRdb re-called the multiplex PCR reads with MiXCR. Here the sample spans approximately 600,000 distinct CDR3 sequences, roughly 15% being singletons. Material for sequencing was blood. The receptors originated from a middle-aged woman with Graves' ophthalmopathy. CDR3s include the opening cysteine and the closing phenylalanine or tryptophan. The order of the fields is V gene, CDR3 length, D gene, clone size, J gene, CDR3 protein, CDR3 DNA. D genes are given only for firm matches. The size field is filled for only some rows; it gives once, few, many or a size class.

V gene: TRBV3-1
CDR3 length: 14
D gene: TRBD2
clone size: many
J gene: TRBJ2-5
CDR3 protein: CASSPTSGKETQYF
CDR3 DNA: TGTGCCAGCAGCCCGACTAGCGGGAAAGAGACCCAGTACTTC

V gene: TRBV6-2/TRBV6-3
CDR3 length: 14
D gene: .
clone size: many
J gene: TRBJ2-6
CDR3 protein: CASSRSVGANVLTF
CDR3 DNA: TGTGCCAGCAGTCGGTCGGTCGGGGCCAACGTCCTGACTTTC

V gene: TRBV2
CDR3 length: 14
D gene: .
clone size: .
J gene: TRBJ1-1
CDR3 protein: CASKREVLNTEAFF
CDR3 DNA: TGTGCCAGCAAGCGGGAGGTATTGAACACTGAAGCTTTCTTT

V gene: TRBV2
CDR3 length: 15
D gene: .
clone size: many
J gene: TRBJ1-2
CDR3 protein: CASSGMQTSNYGYTF
CDR3 DNA: TGTGCCAGCAGTGGTATGCAGACTTCTAACTATGGCTACACCTTC

V gene: TRBV6-1
CDR3 length: 15
D gene: TRBD2
clone size: many
J gene: TRBJ2-1
CDR3 protein: CASSTNYGGVNEQFF
CDR3 DNA: TGTGCCAGCAGTACCAATTATGGGGGGGTCAATGAGCAGTTCTTC

V gene: TRBV12-5
CDR3 length: 15
D gene: TRBD1
clone size: many
J gene: TRBJ1-5
CDR3 protein: CASANDRETNQPQHF
CDR3 DNA: TGTGCTAGTGCCAACGACAGGGAAACCAATCAGCCCCAGCATTTT

V gene: TRBV27
CDR3 length: 14
D gene: .
clone size: many
J gene: TRBJ1-1
CDR3 protein: CASSLSRRNTEAFF
CDR3 DNA: TGTGCCAGCAGTTTATCGCGAAGGAACACTGAAGCTTTCTTT

V gene: TRBV24-1
CDR3 length: 17
D gene: TRBD2
clone size: many
J gene: TRBJ2-2
CDR3 protein: CATSDPGTSVNTGELFF
CDR3 DNA: TGTGCCACCAGTGACCCGGGGACTAGCGTGAACACCGGGGAGCTGTTTTTT

V gene: TRBV19
CDR3 length: 16
D gene: TRBD1
clone size: few
J gene: TRBJ2-6
CDR3 protein: CASSIEGGPGANVLTF
CDR3 DNA: TGTGCCAGTAGTATAGAAGGGGGCCCTGGGGCCAACGTCCTGACTTTC

V gene: TRBV5-1
CDR3 length: 15
D gene: TRBD1
clone size: few
J gene: TRBJ2-7
CDR3 protein: CASSGGTGPSYEQYF
CDR3 DNA: TGCGCCAGCAGCGGGGGGACAGGGCCCTCCTACGAGCAGTACTTC

V gene: TRBV12-3/TRBV12-4
CDR3 length: 14
D gene: TRBD1
clone size: .
J gene: TRBJ1-5
CDR3 protein: CASTADRRNQPQHF
CDR3 DNA: TGTGCCAGCACCGCGGACAGGCGTAATCAGCCCCAGCATTTT

V gene: TRBV4-3
CDR3 length: 16
D gene: .
clone size: few
J gene: TRBJ1-3
CDR3 protein: CASSQAPFLKSNTIYF
CDR3 DNA: TGCGCCAGCAGCCAAGCTCCCTTCCTTAAGAGCAACACCATATATTTT

V gene: TRBV6-5
CDR3 length: 16
D gene: TRBD1
clone size: .
J gene: TRBJ2-7
CDR3 protein: CASSYSGQGVPYEQYF
CDR3 DNA: TGTGCCAGCAGTTACTCAGGACAGGGAGTCCCCTACGAGCAGTACTTC

V gene: TRBV29-1
CDR3 length: 14
D gene: .
clone size: .
J gene: TRBJ2-4
CDR3 protein: CSVVQTLAKNIQYF
CDR3 DNA: TGCAGCGTTGTCCAGACTTTAGCCAAAAACATTCAGTACTTC

V gene: TRBV11-2
CDR3 length: 14
D gene: .
clone size: many
J gene: TRBJ2-7
CDR3 protein: CASSSGLSGDEQYF
CDR3 DNA: TGTGCCAGCAGTTCCGGACTATCTGGAGACGAGCAGTACTTC

V gene: TRBV6-2/TRBV6-3
CDR3 length: 16
D gene: TRBD2
clone size: many
J gene: TRBJ2-2
CDR3 protein: CASSYSLAVNTGELFF
CDR3 DNA: TGTGCCAGCAGTTATTCGCTAGCGGTGAACACCGGGGAGCTGTTTTTT

V gene: TRBV24-1
CDR3 length: 12
D gene: .
clone size: once
J gene: TRBJ2-7
CDR3 protein: CATSADGDEQYF
CDR3 DNA: TGTGCCACCAGTGCTGATGGGGACGAGCAGTACTTC

V gene: TRBV10-3
CDR3 length: 14
D gene: .
clone size: many
J gene: TRBJ1-2
CDR3 protein: CAISEGRVDYGYTF
CDR3 DNA: TGTGCCATCAGTGAAGGCAGGGTAGACTATGGCTACACCTTC

V gene: TRBV19
CDR3 length: 16
D gene: .
clone size: many
J gene: TRBJ1-4
CDR3 protein: CASRQVGPATNEKLFF
CDR3 DNA: TGTGCCAGTAGACAAGTAGGTCCCGCAACTAATGAAAAACTGTTTTTT

V gene: TRBV20-1
CDR3 length: 12
D gene: .
clone size: many
J gene: TRBJ1-1
CDR3 protein: CSAPRLNTEAFF
CDR3 DNA: TGCAGTGCGCCAAGACTGAACACTGAAGCTTTCTTT

V gene: TRBV5-8
CDR3 length: 15
D gene: TRBD2
clone size: .
J gene: TRBJ2-7
CDR3 protein: CASSLGTSGAGEQYF
CDR3 DNA: TGTGCCAGCAGTCTCGGGACTAGCGGAGCGGGCGAGCAGTACTTC

V gene: TRBV11-2
CDR3 length: 13
D gene: .
clone size: .
J gene: TRBJ2-1
CDR3 protein: CASRKDLHREQFF
CDR3 DNA: TGTGCCAGCAGGAAGGACTTACACCGTGAGCAGTTCTTC

V gene: TRBV6-1
CDR3 length: 13
D gene: .
clone size: many
J gene: TRBJ1-3
CDR3 protein: CASSRASGNTIYF
CDR3 DNA: TGTGCCAGCAGTAGAGCCTCCGGAAACACCATATATTTT

V gene: TRBV6-2/TRBV6-3
CDR3 length: 13
D gene: .
clone size: many
J gene: TRBJ2-7
CDR3 protein: CASSRDFAYEQYF
CDR3 DNA: TGTGCCAGCAGCAGGGACTTTGCCTACGAGCAGTACTTC

V gene: TRBV27
CDR3 length: 15
D gene: TRBD1
clone size: few
J gene: TRBJ1-3
CDR3 protein: CASSLSGQSGNTIYF
CDR3 DNA: TGTGCCAGCAGTTTATCGGGACAGTCTGGAAACACCATATATTTT

V gene: TRBV5-1
CDR3 length: 17
D gene: .
clone size: many
J gene: TRBJ2-7
CDR3 protein: CASSLVGLTHRVYEQYF
CDR3 DNA: TGCGCCAGCAGCTTGGTTGGTCTAACCCACAGAGTCTACGAGCAGTACTTC

V gene: TRBV12-3/TRBV12-4
CDR3 length: 14
D gene: .
clone size: many
J gene: TRBJ2-5
CDR3 protein: CASSWETAKETQYF
CDR3 DNA: TGTGCCAGCAGTTGGGAAACAGCAAAAGAGACCCAGTACTTC

V gene: TRBV28
CDR3 length: 14
D gene: .
clone size: many
J gene: TRBJ1-1
CDR3 protein: CASSFGGVDTEAFF
CDR3 DNA: TGTGCCAGCAGTTTTGGAGGAGTAGACACTGAAGCTTTCTTT

V gene: TRBV6-1
CDR3 length: 17
D gene: .
clone size: many
J gene: TRBJ1-5
CDR3 protein: CASSAPPQRLSNQPQHF
CDR3 DNA: TGTGCCAGCAGTGCCCCACCACAGAGACTAAGCAATCAGCCCCAGCATTTT

V gene: TRBV20-1
CDR3 length: 16
D gene: TRBD2
clone size: many
J gene: TRBJ2-7
CDR3 protein: CSARDPSGRLSYEQYF
CDR3 DNA: TGCAGTGCTAGAGATCCTAGCGGGAGGTTATCCTACGAGCAGTACTTC

V gene: TRBV30
CDR3 length: 14
D gene: .
clone size: many
J gene: TRBJ1-5
CDR3 protein: CAWSGQPSGQPQHF
CDR3 DNA: TGTGCCTGGAGTGGACAGCCCTCCGGTCAGCCCCAGCATTTT

V gene: TRBV30
CDR3 length: 15
D gene: TRBD2
clone size: many
J gene: TRBJ2-7
CDR3 protein: CAWSHPGGTPYEQYF
CDR3 DNA: TGTGCCTGGAGTCACCCCGGGGGGACTCCCTACGAGCAGTACTTC

V gene: TRBV6-1
CDR3 length: 17
D gene: .
clone size: few
J gene: TRBJ1-2
CDR3 protein: CASSEWARPSINYGYTF
CDR3 DNA: TGTGCCAGCAGTGAATGGGCTAGGCCCTCCATTAACTATGGCTACACCTTC

V gene: TRBV19
CDR3 length: 14
D gene: .
clone size: few
J gene: TRBJ2-7
CDR3 protein: CASSIGRRGYEQYF
CDR3 DNA: TGTGCCAGTAGTATCGGACGAAGAGGCTACGAGCAGTACTTC

V gene: TRBV7-9
CDR3 length: 15
D gene: .
clone size: .
J gene: TRBJ2-5
CDR3 protein: CASSPPGTGWETQYF
CDR3 DNA: TGTGCCAGCAGCCCACCCGGCACAGGGTGGGAGACCCAGTACTTC

V gene: TRBV7-9
CDR3 length: 14
D gene: .
clone size: many
J gene: TRBJ1-1
CDR3 protein: CASTLSGGWTEAFF
CDR3 DNA: TGTGCCAGCACCCTATCGGGGGGCTGGACTGAAGCTTTCTTT

V gene: TRBV6-1
CDR3 length: 13
D gene: .
clone size: many
J gene: TRBJ1-1
CDR3 protein: CASVGDIGAKAFF
CDR3 DNA: TGTGCCAGCGTGGGGGATATCGGGGCGAAAGCTTTCTTT

V gene: TRBV27
CDR3 length: 16
D gene: .
clone size: .
J gene: TRBJ1-1
CDR3 protein: CASSLSIGLGNTEAFF
CDR3 DNA: TGTGCCAGCAGTTTATCGATCGGGCTGGGGAACACTGAAGCTTTCTTT

V gene: TRBV20-1
CDR3 length: 14
D gene: .
clone size: few
J gene: TRBJ2-7
CDR3 protein: CSARLPASSYEQYF
CDR3 DNA: TGCAGTGCTAGATTGCCGGCAAGCTCCTACGAGCAGTACTTC

V gene: TRBV29-1
CDR3 length: 13
D gene: TRBD2
clone size: many
J gene: TRBJ2-7
CDR3 protein: CSALSGITYEQYF
CDR3 DNA: TGCAGCGCCCTTAGCGGGATAACGTACGAGCAGTACTTC

V gene: TRBV28
CDR3 length: 13
D gene: .
clone size: .
J gene: TRBJ2-2
CDR3 protein: CATSVTNTGELFF
CDR3 DNA: TGTGCCACCTCCGTGACGAACACCGGGGAGCTGTTTTTT

V gene: TRBV28
CDR3 length: 14
D gene: TRBD1
clone size: few
J gene: TRBJ1-2
CDR3 protein: CASRGQGSNYGYTF
CDR3 DNA: TGTGCCAGCAGGGGACAGGGATCTAACTATGGCTACACCTTC

V gene: TRBV19
CDR3 length: 15
D gene: TRBD1
clone size: many
J gene: TRBJ1-3
CDR3 protein: CASSGDSFAGNTIYF
CDR3 DNA: TGTGCCAGTAGTGGGGACAGTTTCGCCGGAAACACCATATATTTT

V gene: TRBV2
CDR3 length: 16
D gene: TRBD1
clone size: few
J gene: TRBJ1-2
CDR3 protein: CASSEGTAKANYGYTF
CDR3 DNA: TGTGCCAGCTCCGAGGGGACAGCAAAAGCTAACTATGGCTACACCTTC

V gene: TRBV28
CDR3 length: 15
D gene: .
clone size: .
J gene: TRBJ2-5
CDR3 protein: CASSLSGAGKETQYF
CDR3 DNA: TGTGCCAGCAGTCTTAGCGGTGCTGGGAAAGAGACCCAGTACTTC

V gene: TRBV29-1
CDR3 length: 14
D gene: .
clone size: many
J gene: TRBJ1-2
CDR3 protein: CSVEAAPGIYGYTF
CDR3 DNA: TGCAGCGTTGAAGCGGCACCCGGTATCTATGGCTACACCTTC

V gene: TRBV19
CDR3 length: 16
D gene: .
clone size: many
J gene: TRBJ2-6
CDR3 protein: CASSIAGAAGANVLTF
CDR3 DNA: TGTGCCAGTAGTATAGCAGGGGCGGCTGGGGCCAACGTCCTGACTTTC

V gene: TRBV6-2/TRBV6-3
CDR3 length: 17
D gene: TRBD1
clone size: .
J gene: TRBJ2-6
CDR3 protein: CASRIDRGLGGANVLTF
CDR3 DNA: TGTGCCAGCAGAATCGACAGGGGGCTTGGCGGGGCCAACGTCCTGACTTTC

V gene: TRBV11-2
CDR3 length: 17
D gene: TRBD1
clone size: .
J gene: TRBJ1-1
CDR3 protein: CASSPWDSLMGNTEAFF
CDR3 DNA: TGTGCCAGCAGCCCATGGGACAGCCTCATGGGGAACACTGAAGCTTTCTTT

V gene: TRBV12-3/TRBV12-4
CDR3 length: 14
D gene: .
clone size: many
J gene: TRBJ1-3
CDR3 protein: CASSFLAPGNTIYF
CDR3 DNA: TGTGCCAGCAGTTTTTTAGCACCCGGAAACACCATATATTTT

V gene: TRBV29-1
CDR3 length: 16
D gene: TRBD2
clone size: .
J gene: TRBJ2-5
CDR3 protein: CSVERTSGRNRETQYF
CDR3 DNA: TGCAGCGTTGAGCGGACTAGCGGGAGGAATCGAGAGACCCAGTACTTC

V gene: TRBV5-1
CDR3 length: 14
D gene: .
clone size: few
J gene: TRBJ2-5
CDR3 protein: CASSMNRVQETQYF
CDR3 DNA: TGCGCCAGCAGCATGAACCGTGTCCAAGAGACCCAGTACTTC